Listed below are T cell receptor beta chains from one sample, sequenced in a study of OX40 agonist ivuxolimab in advanced cancers. Measured with immunoSEQ multiplex PCR; TCRdb has only the in-frame clones, and not every one. This table holds about 71,000 clones, over 80% found once. The source was CD4+ or CD8+ T cells sorted from blood, collected in a trial of the OX40 agonist ivuxolimab. The receptors originated from an adult with an advanced solid tumor such as melanoma, head and neck, liver or kidney cancer. Each CDR3 is given without its conserved first and last residue. The order of the fields is J gene, V gene, CDR3 protein.

J gene: TRBJ2-7; V gene: TRBV28; CDR3 protein: ASSLVGGSTYEQY
J gene: TRBJ1-2; V gene: TRBV19; CDR3 protein: ASSTDRDRGLGGSGYT
J gene: TRBJ2-2; V gene: TRBV5-1; CDR3 protein: ASSLEFRMNTGELF
J gene: TRBJ1-3; V gene: TRBV4-2; CDR3 protein: ASSQDWPVSGNTIY
J gene: TRBJ2-7; V gene: TRBV19; CDR3 protein: ASSLRGVNEQY
J gene: TRBJ2-1; V gene: TRBV4-3; CDR3 protein: ASSQLTWENEQF
J gene: TRBJ1-1; V gene: TRBV28; CDR3 protein: ASSVTLGGTGGEAF
J gene: TRBJ2-3; V gene: TRBV7-3; CDR3 protein: ASSTGTSVTDTQY
J gene: TRBJ1-1; V gene: TRBV19; CDR3 protein: ASSVSQGPEAF
J gene: TRBJ1-3; V gene: TRBV6-5; CDR3 protein: ASSYGGGTGNTIY
J gene: TRBJ2-1; V gene: TRBV6-5; CDR3 protein: ASSPGTGGNEQF
J gene: TRBJ2-7; V gene: TRBV4-3; CDR3 protein: ASSQAGGGYEQY
J gene: TRBJ2-5; V gene: TRBV5-1; CDR3 protein: ASSLGVLGQETQY
J gene: TRBJ2-1; V gene: TRBV16; CDR3 protein: ASSQSASHEQF
J gene: TRBJ1-4; V gene: TRBV7-6; CDR3 protein: ASGQGGEKLF